This T cell receptor (beta chain) was captured in a study of blood T cell repertoires in COVID-19. Profiled with immunoSEQ multiplex PCR; TCRdb holds only in-frame clones, not every one. The table has 150,000 to 200,000 clones, around 90% seen once. The CDR3 consists of 15 residues. V lost 0 bases and J lost 2; bases outside the gene matches: 4. Germline values: CDR1 SGHRS, CDR2 YFSETQ. The sample taken for sequencing was peripheral blood. The rearrangement links TRBV5-1 to TRBJ2-5; 7 bases align to TRBD1. This TCR derives from a man in his fifties or sixties who had recovered from COVID-19. The CDR3, as DNA: TGCGCCAGCAGCTTGGTACAGGGGCAGCAAGAGACCCAGTACTTC. It specifies CASSLVQGQQETQYF.